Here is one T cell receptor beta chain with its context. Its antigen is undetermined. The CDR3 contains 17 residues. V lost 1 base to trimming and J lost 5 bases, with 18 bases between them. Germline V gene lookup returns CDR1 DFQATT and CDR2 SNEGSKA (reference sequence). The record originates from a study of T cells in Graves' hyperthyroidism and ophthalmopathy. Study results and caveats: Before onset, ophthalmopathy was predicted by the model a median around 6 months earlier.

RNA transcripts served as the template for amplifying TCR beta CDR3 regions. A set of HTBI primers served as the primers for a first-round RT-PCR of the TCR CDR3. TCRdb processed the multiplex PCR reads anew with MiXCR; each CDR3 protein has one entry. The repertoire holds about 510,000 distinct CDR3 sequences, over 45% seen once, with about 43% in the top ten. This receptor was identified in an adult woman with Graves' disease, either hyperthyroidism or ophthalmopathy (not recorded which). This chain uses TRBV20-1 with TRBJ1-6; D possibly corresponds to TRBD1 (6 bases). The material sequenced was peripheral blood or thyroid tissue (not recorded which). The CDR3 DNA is TGCAGTGCTAGAGTGACCTTGGGCAGGGGAGATAATTCACCCCTCCACTTT. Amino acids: CSARVTLGRGDNSPLHF.